Below are 2 T cell receptor beta chains sequenced from a single sample in a study of beta chain features in type 1 diabetes (dated by TCRdb to the late 2010s). Libraries were constructed by the immunoSEQ multiplex PCR assay. The High Capacity cDNA Reverse Transcription Kit was used to reverse transcribe all of the isolated RNA, meaning that expressed TCRB transcripts were what got sequenced. TCRdb's version of the immuneACCESS table is confined to in-frame rearrangements and falls short of the full clone set. An unresolved V gene accounts for under half of the shortfall where checked; the remainder is of unknown origin. This sample is represented by tens of thousands of clones; roughly half of them were singletons. 0.7% of the sample lies in the top ten. The antigens of these receptors remain unknown. Summary of the overall study and its limitations: Type 1 diabetes patients showed a moderate but significant shortening of TCRB CDR3 length in all four CD4+ subsets.

The sequencing input was central memory CD4+ T cells from blood. The receptors shown here come from a man aged 25 to 40 with type 1 diabetes.

This clone was counted only a few times. The V and J genes are TRBV5-1 and TRBJ1-2, with unresolved D. The CDR3 contains 16 residues. The germline gives CDR1 SGHRS, CDR2 YFSETQ. V shed 0 bases and J shed 3 bases, with 15 bases lying between them. CDR3 coding DNA: TGCGCCAGCAGCTTGGGTACTCTGGGCCTGTACTATGGCTACACCTTC. Its protein is CASSLGTLGLYYGYTF.

J is TRBJ2-7 and V is TRBV28; 7 nucleotides agree with TRBD1. J was trimmed by 4 bases and V by 8 bases; bases with no gene match: 8. The germline V gene has CDR1 MDHEN and CDR2 SYDVKM. CDR3 length equals 13 residues. The CDR3 DNA reads as TGTGCCAGCTTCCGGGACAGCCTATACGAGCAGTACTTC. Translating it yields CASFRDSLYEQYF. The full variable domain, with the rest looked up from reference TRBV28 and TRBJ2-7, is DVKVTQSSRYLVKRTGEKVFLECVQDMDHENMFWYRQDPGLGLRLIYFSYDVKMKEKGDIPEGYSVSREKKERFSLILESASTNQTSMYLCASFRDSLYEQYFGPGTRLTVT.